This entry describes one T cell receptor (beta chain). This sample is part of a study of blood T cell repertoires in COVID-19. Study at large: Both acute and convalescent COVID-19 samples were obtained from the United States, Italy and Spain.

CDR1 SGHTA and CDR2 FQGNSA come from the germline V gene. V lost 4 bases, J lost 4 bases, and 7 bases stayed unmatched. CDR3 length equals 14 residues. Original methodology: Reference gene primer amplification in the assay estimated nucleated cell counts. Data came from immunoSEQ multiplex PCR; TCRdb stores just in-frame clones and leaves some out. V, J and clone size derive from that table, while D and trimming were established from the DNA sequence. The sample carries some 67,000 clones, about 90% recorded once. The sequence derives from a man aged 45-65 years with active COVID-19. The V call is TRBV7-2, the J call TRBJ2-7, with 7 bases lining up with TRBD1. Sequences were obtained from peripheral blood. The CDR3 region is CASSSRTGLYEQYF. The CDR3 coding sequence is TGTGCCAGCAGCTCAAGGACAGGATTGTACGAGCAGTACTTC. Drawing the rest from reference TRBV7-2 and TRBJ2-7, the complete variable domain is GAGVSQSPSNKVTEKGKDVELRCDPISGHTALYWYRQSLGQGLEFLIYFQGNSAPDKSGLPSDRFSAERTGGSVSTLTIQRTQQEDSAVYLCASSSRTGLYEQYFGPGTRLTVT.